Below, 13 T cell receptor beta chains from the same sample are listed, as sequenced in a study of control samples from healthy donors and cancer patients. Clones were read by immunoSEQ multiplex PCR, and TCRdb kept only the in-frame ones, dropping some. This sample has 100,000 to 150,000 clones, with around 92% found just once. The specimen sequenced was PBMCs. These receptors originate from an elderly man with head and neck cancer.

The chain employs TRBV6-4 and TRBJ2-7; 10 nucleotides line up with TRBD2. Losses at the gene ends were 8 bases for V and 6 bases for J; bases not matched to a gene: 10. Germline CDR1 and CDR2: MRHNA and SNTAGT. This CDR3 has 14 amino acids. This chain's CDR3 is CASALAGAALEQYF. The DNA of the CDR3 is TGTGCCAGCGCTCTAGCGGGAGCGGCCCTCGAGCAGTACTTC.

The chain has TRBV14 and TRBJ2-7; the D call may be TRBD1 or TRBD2 (5 bases each). V gave up 4 bases and J gave up 6 bases, with 13 bases separating them. Germline-derived CDR1 and CDR2 are SGHDN and FVKESK. CDR3 length: 13 amino acids. CDR3 in amino acids: CASSPQGGSEQYF. CDR3 sequence (DNA): TGTGCCAGCAGCCCCCAGGGCGGGTCCGAGCAGTACTTC.

The V and J genes are TRBV30 and TRBJ2-5; perhaps TRBD1 as D (5 bases). The ends were cut back, 1 base at V and 0 bases at J, with 12 bases in the middle. The germline V gene has CDR1 GTSNPN and CDR2 SVGIG (reference sequence). This CDR3 comprises 15 residues. CDR3 nucleotides: TGTGCCTGGAGTGATCTGGGGCGAAACCAAGAGACCCAGTACTTC. Its protein is CAWSDLGRNQETQYF.

This chain uses TRBV19 with TRBJ1-6; D possibly corresponds to TRBD1 (6 bases). Trimming cost V 4 bases and J 2 bases, with 15 bases left between them. Germline values: CDR1 LNHDA, CDR2 SQIVND (reference sequence). CDR3 length equals 17 residues. The CDR3 here is CASSNVRGETYNSPLHF. The CDR3 DNA reads TGTGCCAGTAGTAATGTCAGGGGAGAAACCTATAATTCACCCCTCCACTTT.

CDR3 nucleotides: TGTGCCTGGAGTGTCCGACAGGGATATGGCTACACCTTC. Its translation: CAWSVRQGYGYTF. The chain joins TRBV30 to TRBJ1-2, with 7 nucleotides matching TRBD1. After removal of 0 bases from V and 5 bases from J, the junction contained 3 bases not matched to a gene. The germline gives CDR1 GTSNPN, CDR2 SVGIG (reference sequence). The CDR3 extends over 13 amino acids.

This clone was found a few times. The chain uses TRBV5-1 and TRBJ2-7, with TRBD2 identical over 15 bases. The germline V gene encodes CDR1 SGHRS and CDR2 YFSETQ. The V segment lost 2 bases and the J segment 3 bases; nucleotides outside the gene matches: 9. The CDR3 contains 18 residues. In DNA form, the CDR3 reads TGCGCCAGCAGCTTAGGGACTAGCGGGAGGCGTAGGAGCTACGAGCAGTACTTC. It is translated as CASSLGTSGRRRSYEQYF.

The chain employs TRBV13 and TRBJ2-5; D gene ambiguous. V was pared by 6 bases and J by 5 bases, with 19 bases between. The CDR3 has 15 residues. Germline CDR1 is PRHDT and CDR2 is FYEKMQ (reference sequence). CDR3 sequence reads: CASRPDRNSGETQYF. The CDR3 nucleotides are TGTGCCAGCAGACCCGACCGTAACAGTGGGGAGACCCAGTACTTC.

The V call is TRBV5-5, the J call TRBJ2-2; 9 bases are shared with TRBD2. This CDR3 is built from 16 residues. J lost 3 bases, V lost 1 base, and 4 bases had no gene match. CDR1 SGHKS and CDR2 YYEKEE come from the germline V gene (reference sequence). The chain's CDR3 is CASSLPAGGDTGELFF. Written as DNA, the CDR3 is TGTGCCAGCAGCTTGCCCGCGGGAGGGGACACCGGGGAGCTGTTTTTT.

The chain carries TRBV7-6 and TRBJ1-6; 11 bases are a match to TRBD1. This CDR3 spans 16 amino acids. J was trimmed by 7 bases and V by 4 bases; bases with no gene match: 6. Germline V gene sequence: CDR1 SGHVS, CDR2 FNYEAQ. The CDR3, as DNA: TGTGCCAGCAGCTGGGGACAGGGGGGATCGAATTCACCCCTCCACTTT. Translation gives CASSWGQGGSNSPLHF.

A single count supports this clone. The V call is TRBV6-5, the J call TRBJ1-3; the D is unclear. Trimming took off 6 bases at V and 0 bases at J, with 6 bases between the two ends. This CDR3 is 13 amino acids long. Germline loops: CDR1 MNHEY, CDR2 SVGAGI. CDR3 region: CASRVFSGNTIYF. The DNA for the CDR3 is TGTGCCAGCAGGGTTTTCTCTGGAAACACCATATATTTT.

The chain combines TRBV7-9 with TRBJ1-4, with a tentative D call TRBD1 (5 bases). The V end lost 1 base, the J end lost 7 bases, and 13 bases lay between the germline ends. The V gene's germline CDR1 is SEHNR and CDR2 FQNEAQ (reference sequence). The CDR3 contains 15 residues. CDR3 sequence (DNA): TGTGCCAGCAGCTTAGGAGGGACGGCAAGTGAAAAACTGTTTTTT. This sequence encodes CASSLGGTASEKLFF.

This sequence joins TRBV12-3 or TRBV12-4 and TRBJ1-2; 7 bases map to TRBD1. The CDR3 is made up of 13 amino acids. Losses at the gene ends were 6 bases for V and 8 bases for J; bases not matched to a gene: 9. The CDR3 DNA reads as TGTGCCAGCAGCCTTGCGACAGGGAGAGGCTACACCTTC. It specifies CASSLATGRGYTF.

V usage is TRBV6-2 or TRBV6-3 and J usage is TRBJ1-5; no clear D. CDR1 and CDR2 (germline): MNHEY, SVGEGT. The CDR3 runs 11 residues. Trimming took 2 bases from V and 11 from J, leaving 7 bases between them. The CDR3 protein is CASSYGPAQHF. The CDR3 DNA reads TGTGCCAGCAGTTACGGGCCGGCCCAGCATTTT.